This is a list of T cell receptor beta chains from one sample in a study of T cell responses to AZD1222 COVID-19 vaccine. The table came from immunoSEQ multiplex PCR; TCRdb's copy has only in-frame clones and leaves some out. The sample has roughly 150,000 clones, around 92% seen once; the top ten hold roughly 3.5%. The sample consisted of peripheral blood, taken 28 days after the second AZD1222 dose. The receptors here all came from an adult who received the AZD1222 COVID-19 vaccine. Both conserved end residues are part of each CDR3. Each record gives: V gene, D gene, clone size, CDR3 length, J gene, CDR3 DNA, CDR3 protein. The D gene is left open where the match is weak. The size field is filled for only some rows; it gives once, few, many or a size class.

>TRBV9|.|.|15|TRBJ2-7
TGTGCCAGCAGCGTAGCACCCTCGCAGGCCTACGAGCAGTACTTC
CASSVAPSQAYEQYF
>TRBV4-3|TRBD1|.|16|TRBJ1-5
TGCGCCAGCAGCCACCCCTGGTGGCAGGGGGGCCAGCCCCAGCATTTT
CASSHPWWQGGQPQHF
>TRBV7-9|.|.|14|TRBJ1-5
TGTGCCAGCAGCCCAGGGCTTCCCACTCAGCCCCAGCATTTT
CASSPGLPTQPQHF
>TRBV30|.|.|14|TRBJ1-2
TGTGCCTGGAGTGTACGTCGACAGAGCTATGGCTACACCTTC
CAWSVRRQSYGYTF
>TRBV6-2/TRBV6-3|.|.|13|TRBJ2-5
TGTGCCAGCAGTTCCGACAGACAAGAGACCCAGTACTTC
CASSSDRQETQYF
>TRBV3-1/TRBV3-2|.|.|15|TRBJ1-1
TGTGCCAGCAGCCAAGATCTGAGGCGACCGATTGAAGCTTTCTTT
CASSQDLRRPIEAFF
>TRBV7-9|TRBD2|.|15|TRBJ2-1
TGTGCCAGCAGCCGTAGCGGGAGGGCCTTGGATGAGCAGTTCTTC
CASSRSGRALDEQFF
>TRBV27|.|.|16|TRBJ1-1
TGTGCCAGCAGTTCTGTGGCAGGGTATTCGGGCACTGAAGCTTTCTTT
CASSSVAGYSGTEAFF
>TRBV18|.|.|13|TRBJ1-1
TGTGCCAGCTCACCGGGGACAAACACTGAAGCTTTCTTT
CASSPGTNTEAFF
>TRBV7-2|.|.|14|TRBJ1-2
TGTGCCAGCAGCTTAACCAGGGTCTATTATGGCTACACCTTC
CASSLTRVYYGYTF
>TRBV6-4|.|.|14|TRBJ2-2
TGTGCCAGCAGTGAAGGTCTGGGAACCGGGGAGCTGTTTTTT
CASSEGLGTGELFF
>TRBV6-2/TRBV6-3|TRBD1|.|16|TRBJ1-2
TGTGCCAGCAGTTCGTTCCAGGGGGCGCGCGGCTATGGCTACACCTTC
CASSSFQGARGYGYTF
>TRBV4-3|TRBD1|large|16|TRBJ2-7
TGCGCCAGCAGCCAAGAAGGGGGGACAGGGGGCTACGAGCAGTACTTC
CASSQEGGTGGYEQYF
>TRBV9|.|.|14|TRBJ1-4
TGTGCCAGCGGGAGACTACTCACTAATGAAAAACTGTTTTTT
CASGRLLTNEKLFF
>TRBV18|TRBD1|once|16|TRBJ2-1
TGTGCCAGCTCACCGCTTACAGGGGTTAGGTACAATGAGCAGTTCTTC
CASSPLTGVRYNEQFF
>TRBV9|.|.|13|TRBJ1-3
TGTGCCAGCAGTCAGGGCTCTGGAAACACCATATATTTT
CASSQGSGNTIYF
>TRBV7-2|.|.|12|TRBJ1-5
TGTGCCAGCAGCTCGGGCAATCAGCCCCAGCATTTT
CASSSGNQPQHF